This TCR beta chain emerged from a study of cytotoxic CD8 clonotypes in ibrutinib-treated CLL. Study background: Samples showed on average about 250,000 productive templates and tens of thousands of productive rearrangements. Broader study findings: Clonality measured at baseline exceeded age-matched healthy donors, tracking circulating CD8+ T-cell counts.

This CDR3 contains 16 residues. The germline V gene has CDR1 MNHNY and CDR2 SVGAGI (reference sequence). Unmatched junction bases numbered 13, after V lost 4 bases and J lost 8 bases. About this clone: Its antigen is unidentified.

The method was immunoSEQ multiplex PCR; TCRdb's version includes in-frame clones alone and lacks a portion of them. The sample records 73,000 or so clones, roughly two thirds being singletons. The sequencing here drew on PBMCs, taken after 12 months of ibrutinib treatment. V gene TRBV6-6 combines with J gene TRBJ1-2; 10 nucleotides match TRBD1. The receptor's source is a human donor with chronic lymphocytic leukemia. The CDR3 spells CASSSSEGTGVRGYTF. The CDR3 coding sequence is TGTGCCAGCAGTTCCTCGGAGGGGACAGGGGTGCGCGGCTACACCTTC.